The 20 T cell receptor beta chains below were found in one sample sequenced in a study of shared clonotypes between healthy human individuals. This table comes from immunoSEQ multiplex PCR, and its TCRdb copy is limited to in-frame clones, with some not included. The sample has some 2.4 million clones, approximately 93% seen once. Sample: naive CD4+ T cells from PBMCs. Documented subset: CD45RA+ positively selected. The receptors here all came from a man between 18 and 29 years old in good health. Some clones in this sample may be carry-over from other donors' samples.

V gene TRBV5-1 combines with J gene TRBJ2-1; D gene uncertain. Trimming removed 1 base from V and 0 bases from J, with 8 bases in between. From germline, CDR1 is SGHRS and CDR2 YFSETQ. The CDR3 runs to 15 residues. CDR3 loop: CASSLTFNSYNEQFF. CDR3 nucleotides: TGCGCCAGCAGCTTGACCTTTAACTCCTACAATGAGCAGTTCTTC.

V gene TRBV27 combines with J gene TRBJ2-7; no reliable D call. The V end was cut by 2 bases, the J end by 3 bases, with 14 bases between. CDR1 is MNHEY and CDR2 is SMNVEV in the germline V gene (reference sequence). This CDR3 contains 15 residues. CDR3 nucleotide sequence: TGTGCCAGCAGTTTACCTGAGCGAAGTCACTACGAGCAGTACTTC. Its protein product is CASSLPERSHYEQYF.

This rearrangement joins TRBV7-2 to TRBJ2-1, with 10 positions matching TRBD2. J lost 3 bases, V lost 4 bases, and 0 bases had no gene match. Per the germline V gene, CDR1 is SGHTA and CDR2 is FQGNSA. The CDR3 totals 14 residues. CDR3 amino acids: CASSWTSGYNEQFF. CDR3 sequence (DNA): TGTGCCAGCAGCTGGACTAGCGGCTACAATGAGCAGTTCTTC.

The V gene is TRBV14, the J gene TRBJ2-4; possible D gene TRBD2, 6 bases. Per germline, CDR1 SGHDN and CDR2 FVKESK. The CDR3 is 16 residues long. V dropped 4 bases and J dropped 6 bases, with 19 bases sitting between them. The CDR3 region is CASSRSTAGRTNIQYF. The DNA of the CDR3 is TGTGCCAGCAGCCGTTCTACGGCAGGGAGGACAAACATTCAGTACTTC.

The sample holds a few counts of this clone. The DNA of the CDR3 is TGTGCCAGCAGTTTGGGGGCGCATGGCTACACCTTC. This codes for CASSLGAHGYTF. The rearrangement joins TRBV28 to TRBJ1-2, with D possibly matching TRBD1 (6 bases). The CDR3 contains 12 residues. The germline V and J ends were trimmed by 3 bases and 6 bases, with 8 bases remaining between them. Germline loops: CDR1 MDHEN, CDR2 SYDVKM.

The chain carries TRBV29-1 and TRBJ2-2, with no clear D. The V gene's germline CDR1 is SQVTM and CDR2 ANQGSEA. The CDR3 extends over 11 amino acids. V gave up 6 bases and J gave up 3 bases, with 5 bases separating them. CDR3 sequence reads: CSVVHTGELFF. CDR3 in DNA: TGCAGCGTAGTACACACCGGGGAGCTGTTTTTT.

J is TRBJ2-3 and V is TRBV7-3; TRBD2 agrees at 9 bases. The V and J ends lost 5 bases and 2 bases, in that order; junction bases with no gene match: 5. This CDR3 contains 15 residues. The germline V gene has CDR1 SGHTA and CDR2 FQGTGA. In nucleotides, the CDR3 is TGTGCCAGCAGCCAACTAGCGGGTGCCACAGATACGCAGTATTTT. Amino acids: CASSQLAGATDTQYF.

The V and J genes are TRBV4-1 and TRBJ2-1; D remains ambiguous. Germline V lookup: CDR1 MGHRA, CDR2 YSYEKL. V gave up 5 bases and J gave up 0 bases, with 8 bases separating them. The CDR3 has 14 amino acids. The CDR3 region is CASSITFSYNEQFF. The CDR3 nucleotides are TGCGCCAGCAGCATTACTTTCTCCTACAATGAGCAGTTCTTC.

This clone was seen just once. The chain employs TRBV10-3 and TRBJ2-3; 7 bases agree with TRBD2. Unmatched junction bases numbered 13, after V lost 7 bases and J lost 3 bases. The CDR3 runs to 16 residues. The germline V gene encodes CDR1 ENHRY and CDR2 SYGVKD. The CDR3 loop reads CAIMDPVAGSTDTQYF. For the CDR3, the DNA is TGTGCCATCATGGATCCGGTAGCGGGTTCGACAGATACGCAGTATTTT.

CDR3 DNA sequence: TGTGCCAGCAGTGCGCGGGAGCCGTACAATGAGCAGTTCTTC. Translated: CASSAREPYNEQFF. The chain joins TRBV28 to TRBJ2-1; 7 bases map to TRBD2. Per the germline V gene, CDR1 is MDHEN and CDR2 is SYDVKM. CDR3 length: 14 amino acids. The V gene end was trimmed by 5 bases and the J gene end by 4 bases; junction bases not matched to a gene: 5.

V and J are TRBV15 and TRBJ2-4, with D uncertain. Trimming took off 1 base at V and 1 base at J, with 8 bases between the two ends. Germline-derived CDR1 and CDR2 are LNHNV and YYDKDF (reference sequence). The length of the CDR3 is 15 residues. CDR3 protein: CATSRGVGAKNIQYF. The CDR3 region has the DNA TGTGCCACCAGCAGAGGTGTGGGGGCCAAAAACATTCAGTACTTC.

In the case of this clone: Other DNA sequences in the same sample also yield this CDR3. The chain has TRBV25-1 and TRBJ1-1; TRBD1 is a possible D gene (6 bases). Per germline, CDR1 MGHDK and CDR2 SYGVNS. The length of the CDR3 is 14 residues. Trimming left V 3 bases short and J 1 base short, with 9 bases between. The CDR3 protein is CASSEPGANTEAFF. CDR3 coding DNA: TGTGCCAGCAGTGAGCCGGGGGCGAACACTGAAGCTTTCTTT.

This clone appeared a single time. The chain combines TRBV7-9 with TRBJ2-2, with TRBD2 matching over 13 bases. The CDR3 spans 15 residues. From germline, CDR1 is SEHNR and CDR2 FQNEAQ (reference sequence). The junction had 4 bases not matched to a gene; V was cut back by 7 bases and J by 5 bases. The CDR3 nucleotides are TGTGCCAGCACCTCGGGACTAGCGGGGACCGGGGAGCTGTTTTTT. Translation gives CASTSGLAGTGELFF. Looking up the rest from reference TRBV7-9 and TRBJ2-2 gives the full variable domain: DTGVSQNPRHKITKRGQNVTFRCDPISEHNRLYWYRQTLGQGPEFLTYFQNEAQLEKSRLLSDRFSAERPKGSFSTLEIQRTEQGDSAMYLCASTSGLAGTGELFFGEGSRLTVL.

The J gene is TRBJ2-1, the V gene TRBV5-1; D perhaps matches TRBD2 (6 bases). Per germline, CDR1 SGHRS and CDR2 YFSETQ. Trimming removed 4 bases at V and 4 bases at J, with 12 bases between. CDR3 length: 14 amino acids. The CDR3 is CASSPWGEYNEQFF. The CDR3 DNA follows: TGCGCCAGCAGCCCCTGGGGGGAGTACAATGAGCAGTTCTTC.

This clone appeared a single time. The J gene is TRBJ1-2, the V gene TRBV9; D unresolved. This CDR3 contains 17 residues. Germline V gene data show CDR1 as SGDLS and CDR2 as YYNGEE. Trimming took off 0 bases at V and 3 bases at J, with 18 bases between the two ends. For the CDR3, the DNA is TGTGCCAGCAGCGTAGATTCACGGCGCAGGACGTACTATGGCTACACCTTC. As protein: CASSVDSRRRTYYGYTF.

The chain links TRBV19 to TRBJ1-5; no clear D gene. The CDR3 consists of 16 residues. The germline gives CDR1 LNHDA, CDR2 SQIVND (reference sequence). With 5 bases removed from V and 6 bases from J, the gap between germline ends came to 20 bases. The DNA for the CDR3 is TGTGCCAGTAGTGGGGATGTAGGACGGGTCGGTCAGCCCCAGCATTTT. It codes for CASSGDVGRVGQPQHF.

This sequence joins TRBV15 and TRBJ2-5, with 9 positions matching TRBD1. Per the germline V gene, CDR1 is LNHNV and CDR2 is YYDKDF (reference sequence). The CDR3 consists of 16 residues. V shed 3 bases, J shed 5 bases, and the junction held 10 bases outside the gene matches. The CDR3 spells CATSSEFHRGLETQYF. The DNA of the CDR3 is TGTGCCACCAGCAGTGAGTTCCACAGGGGGCTGGAGACCCAGTACTTC.

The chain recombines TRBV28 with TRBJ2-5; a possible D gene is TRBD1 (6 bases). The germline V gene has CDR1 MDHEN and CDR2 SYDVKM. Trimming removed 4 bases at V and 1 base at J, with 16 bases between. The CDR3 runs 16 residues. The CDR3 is CASSSGQILSQETQYF. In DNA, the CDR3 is TGTGCCAGCAGTTCTGGACAGATCCTAAGCCAAGAGACCCAGTACTTC.

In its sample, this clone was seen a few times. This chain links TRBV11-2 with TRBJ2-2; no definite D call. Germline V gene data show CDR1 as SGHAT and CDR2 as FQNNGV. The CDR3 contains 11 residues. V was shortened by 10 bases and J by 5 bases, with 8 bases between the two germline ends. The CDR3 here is CAIRWTGELFF. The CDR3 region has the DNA TGTGCCATCCGGTGGACCGGGGAGCTGTTTTTT.

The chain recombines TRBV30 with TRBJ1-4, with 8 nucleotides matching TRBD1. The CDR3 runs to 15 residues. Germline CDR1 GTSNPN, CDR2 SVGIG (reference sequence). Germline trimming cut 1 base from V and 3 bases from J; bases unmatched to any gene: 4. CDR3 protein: CAWSDAGGSNEKLFF. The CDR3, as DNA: TGTGCCTGGAGTGACGCAGGGGGCTCTAATGAAAAACTGTTTTTT.